Listed here are 18 T cell receptor beta chains from one sample, sequenced in a study of shared clonotypes between healthy human individuals. The table came from immunoSEQ multiplex PCR; TCRdb's copy has only in-frame clones and leaves some out. The table lists roughly 1,000,000 clones, around three quarters of them singletons, with roughly 0.62% in the top ten. Input material: memory CD4+ T cells from PBMCs. Subset described: CD45RA-negative fraction. These receptors were collected from a man between 18 and 35 years old in good health. Some clones in this sample may be carry-over from other donors' samples.

The rearrangement joins TRBV6-5 to TRBJ2-3, with D unresolved. Trimming shortened V by 0 bases and J by 5 bases, and 12 bases separated the two germline ends. This CDR3 contains 15 residues. Germline V gives CDR1 MNHEY, CDR2 SVGAGI. CDR3 coding DNA: TGTGCCAGCAGTTACTCTCGTTACCAAGGAGATACGCAGTATTTT. Its protein is CASSYSRYQGDTQYF.

This clone was detected ten times or more. This chain uses TRBV6-5 with TRBJ1-2; TRBD1 might be the D (6 bases). Germline CDR1 MNHEY, CDR2 SVGAGI. Trimming cost V 0 bases and J 8 bases, with 16 bases left between them. This CDR3 has 15 amino acids. The CDR3 spells CASSYSLFGGYGYTF. The CDR3 nucleotides read TGTGCCAGCAGTTACTCCCTTTTCGGGGGCTACGGCTACACCTTC.

The chain carries TRBV5-6 and TRBJ2-5; possible D gene TRBD2, 5 bases. V was shortened by 2 bases and J by 5 bases, with 16 bases between the two germline ends. Germline V gives CDR1 SGHDT, CDR2 YYEEEE. The CDR3 contains 15 residues. For the CDR3, the DNA is TGTGCCAGCAGCTTTACACGAGGGAGCGTGGAGACCCAGTACTTC. It translates to CASSFTRGSVETQYF.

The chain uses TRBV19 and TRBJ2-5; 10 bases line up with TRBD1. With V trimmed by 3 bases and J by 0 bases, 13 bases remained unmatched. The germline CDR1 and CDR2 sequences are LNHDA and SQIVND (reference sequence). This CDR3 has 19 residues. Here the CDR3 DNA reads TGTGCCAGTAGTATTGCGTCTTCCGACAGGGGGCGAGACCAAGAGACCCAGTACTTC. It encodes CASSIASSDRGRDQETQYF.

The rearrangement joins TRBV7-3 to TRBJ1-1; D is uncertain. This CDR3 has 13 amino acids. Trimming removed 5 bases from V and 0 bases from J, with 7 bases in between. Germline CDR1 and CDR2: SGHTA and FQGTGA. The CDR3 protein is CASSDQMNTEAFF. The CDR3 nucleotides read TGTGCCAGCAGCGACCAAATGAACACTGAAGCTTTCTTT.

This clone was recorded only once. This rearrangement joins TRBV4-3 to TRBJ2-7; D may be TRBD1 (5 bases). The CDR3 has 14 residues. CDR1 is LGHNA and CDR2 is YSLEER in the germline V gene. Trimming shortened V by 4 bases and J by 2 bases, and 12 bases separated the two germline ends. CDR3 loop: CASSRRVGAYEQYF. Written as DNA, the CDR3 is TGCGCCAGCAGCCGTCGGGTAGGGGCCTACGAGCAGTACTTC.

In DNA form, the CDR3 reads TGTGCCAGCAGCTTGCCCCTAGCGGGATCCGATGAGCAGTTCTTC. It translates to CASSLPLAGSDEQFF. The gene calls are TRBV5-4 and TRBJ2-1, with 9 nucleotides matching TRBD2. V shed 1 base, J shed 8 bases, and the junction held 7 bases outside the gene matches. CDR1 is SGHNT, CDR2 YYREEE, per germline (reference sequence). The CDR3 contains 15 residues. The full variable domain, with the rest looked up from reference TRBV5-4 and TRBJ2-1, is ETGVTQSPTHLIKTRGQQVTLRCSSQSGHNTVSWYQQALGQGPQFIFQYYREEENGRGNFPPRFSGLQFPNYSSELNVNALELDDSALYLCASSLPLAGSDEQFFGPGTRLTVL.

The V gene is TRBV14, the J gene TRBJ2-4; D is uncertain. The CDR3 has 13 amino acids. Germline V lookup: CDR1 SGHDN, CDR2 FVKESK. The ends were cut back, 4 bases at V and 2 bases at J, with 6 bases in the middle. CDR3 nucleotides: TGTGCCAGCAGCCTTTCGTCCAAAAACATTCAGTACTTC. Protein product: CASSLSSKNIQYF.

The rearrangement links TRBV28 to TRBJ1-2, with 8 bases identical to TRBD1. Trimming removed 8 bases from V and 5 bases from J; junction bases left unmatched: 13. Germline values: CDR1 MDHEN, CDR2 SYDVKM. CDR3 length: 15 residues. Here the CDR3 reads CASRSMDRAAYGYTF. The CDR3 region has the DNA TGTGCCAGCCGATCTATGGACAGGGCTGCGTATGGCTACACCTTC.

The rearrangement joins TRBV18 to TRBJ2-1, with TRBD2 matching over 8 bases. V trimming: 6 bases; J trimming: 4 bases; junction bases outside the gene matches: 8. This CDR3 contains 15 residues. Germline V gene sequence: CDR1 KGHSH, CDR2 LQKENI. The CDR3 DNA reads as TGTGCCAGCTCGTTAGCGGGATTTTCGTACAATGAGCAGTTCTTC. It yields the protein CASSLAGFSYNEQFF. The full variable domain, with the rest looked up from reference TRBV18 and TRBJ2-1, is NAGVMQNPRHLVRRRGQEARLRCSPMKGHSHVYWYRQLPEEGLKFMVYLQKENIIDESGMPKERFSAEFPKEGPSILRIQQVVRGDSAAYFCASSLAGFSYNEQFFGPGTRLTVL.

This clone was seen a few times. The chain employs TRBV28 and TRBJ1-5, with D possibly being TRBD1 (5 bases). V dropped 1 base and J dropped 3 bases, with 16 bases sitting between them. The CDR3 runs to 17 residues. Germline V gives CDR1 MDHEN, CDR2 SYDVKM. For the CDR3, the DNA is TGTGCCAGCAGTTTATCTCCCTCGACAGTGTACAATCAGCCCCAGCATTTT. Translating gives CASSLSPSTVYNQPQHF.

The CDR3 nucleotides are TGCGCCAGCAGCCAAGGCCCGGGACAGGGGGCCTACGAGCAGTACTTC. Translating gives CASSQGPGQGAYEQYF. The V and J genes are TRBV4-3 and TRBJ2-7; 11 bases agree with TRBD1. V was clipped by 1 base and J by 2 bases; unmatched bases: 4. The V gene's germline CDR1 is LGHNA and CDR2 YSLEER. The CDR3 extends over 16 amino acids.

This sequence joins TRBV15 and TRBJ2-4; D might be TRBD2 (5 bases). CDR1 is LNHNV, CDR2 YYDKDF, per germline (reference sequence). Trimming pared 8 bases from V and 1 base from J, leaving 15 bases between. The CDR3 sequence is 15 residues long. The CDR3 DNA reads TGTGCCACCGTCAGGAGGTCAGCGGCCAAAAACATTCAGTACTTC. It specifies CATVRRSAAKNIQYF.

This clone was observed a single time. The CDR3 DNA reads as TGTGCCAGCAGTCTTAATCAAGTAGACAATGAGCAGTTCTTC. This translates into CASSLNQVDNEQFF. The gene calls are TRBV6-6 and TRBJ2-1; no clear D gene. The germline V and J ends were trimmed by 5 bases and 5 bases, with 13 bases remaining between them. In germline, CDR1 is MNHNY, CDR2 SVGAGI (reference sequence). There are 14 residues in the CDR3.

V gene TRBV7-9 combines with J gene TRBJ1-1; 7 bases agree with TRBD1. CDR3 size: 15 residues. The germline V gene encodes CDR1 SEHNR and CDR2 FQNEAQ (reference sequence). V dropped 4 bases and J dropped 1; count of bases not matched to a gene: 6. The CDR3 sequence: CASSSRQGTNTEAFF. DNA of the CDR3: TGTGCCAGCAGCTCAAGACAGGGAACGAACACTGAAGCTTTCTTT.

To note about this clone: Different DNA sequences within this sample yield the same CDR3. V and J are TRBV7-2 and TRBJ2-1, with 9 bases matching TRBD1. This CDR3 is built from 14 residues. The V and J ends lost 4 bases and 6 bases, in that order; junction bases with no gene match: 4. Germline loops: CDR1 SGHTA, CDR2 FQGNSA. The CDR3 protein is CASSSPGQGNEQFF. DNA of the CDR3: TGTGCCAGCAGCTCACCGGGACAGGGCAATGAGCAGTTCTTC. Based on the CDR3 plus reference TRBV7-2 and TRBJ2-1, the full variable domain is GAGVSQSPSNKVTEKGKDVELRCDPISGHTALYWYRQSLGQGLEFLIYFQGNSAPDKSGLPSDRFSAERTGGSVSTLTIQRTQQEDSAVYLCASSSPGQGNEQFFGPGTRLTVL.

The chain uses TRBV7-2 and TRBJ2-1; D tentatively reads TRBD1 or TRBD2 (5 bases each). This CDR3 has 13 amino acids. In germline, CDR1 is SGHTA, CDR2 FQGNSA. V shed 6 bases and J shed 5 bases, with 11 bases lying between them. CDR3 coding DNA: TGTGCCAGCAGGAGGGGCATGGACAATGAGCAGTTCTTC. Translating it yields CASRRGMDNEQFF.

This rearrangement joins TRBV9 to TRBJ1-1; a weak D match, TRBD1 (5 bases). The CDR3 loop spans 12 amino acids. V was trimmed by 4 bases and J by 10 bases, leaving 14 bases between them. Per germline, CDR1 SGDLS and CDR2 YYNGEE. This chain's CDR3 is CASSRVGAIAFF. CDR3 bases: TGTGCCAGCAGCCGAGTTGGGGCTATAGCTTTCTTT.